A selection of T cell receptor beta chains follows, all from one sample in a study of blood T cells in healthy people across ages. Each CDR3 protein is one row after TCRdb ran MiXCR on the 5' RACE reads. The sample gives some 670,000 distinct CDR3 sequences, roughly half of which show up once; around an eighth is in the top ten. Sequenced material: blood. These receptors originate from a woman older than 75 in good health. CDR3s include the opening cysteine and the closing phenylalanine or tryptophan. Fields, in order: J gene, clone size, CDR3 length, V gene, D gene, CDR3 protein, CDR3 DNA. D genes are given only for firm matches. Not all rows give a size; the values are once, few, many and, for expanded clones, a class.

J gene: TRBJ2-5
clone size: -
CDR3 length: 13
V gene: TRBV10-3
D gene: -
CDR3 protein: CAIRDSVGETQYF
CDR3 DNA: TGTGCCATCAGGGACTCCGTTGGGGAGACCCAGTACTTC

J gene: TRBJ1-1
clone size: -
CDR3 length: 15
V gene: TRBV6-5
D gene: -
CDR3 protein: CASRIVGYGETEAFF
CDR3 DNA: TGTGCCAGCCGCATCGTGGGGTATGGTGAGACTGAAGCTTTCTTT

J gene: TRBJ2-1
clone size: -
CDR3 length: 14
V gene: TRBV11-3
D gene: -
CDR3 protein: CASSLDTGGGEQFF
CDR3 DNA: TGTGCCAGCAGCTTAGATACAGGGGGGGGTGAGCAGTTCTTC

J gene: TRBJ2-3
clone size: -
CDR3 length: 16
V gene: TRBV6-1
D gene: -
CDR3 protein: CASSNSVGVSTDTQYF
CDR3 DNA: TGTGCCAGCAGCAATTCCGTAGGTGTCAGCACAGATACGCAGTATTTT

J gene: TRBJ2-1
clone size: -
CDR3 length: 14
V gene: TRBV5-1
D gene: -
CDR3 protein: CASSLPQGRDEQFF
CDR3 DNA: TGCGCCAGCAGCCTGCCCCAAGGGCGCGATGAGCAGTTCTTC

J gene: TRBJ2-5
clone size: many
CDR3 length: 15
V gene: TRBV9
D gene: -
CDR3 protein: CASSVAGDMGETQYF
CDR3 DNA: TGTGCCAGCAGCGTAGCTGGGGACATGGGAGAGACCCAGTACTTC

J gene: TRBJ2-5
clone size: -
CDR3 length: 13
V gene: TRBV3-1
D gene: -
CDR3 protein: CASSQEELETQYF
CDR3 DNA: TGTGCCAGCAGCCAAGAGGAATTAGAGACCCAGTACTTC

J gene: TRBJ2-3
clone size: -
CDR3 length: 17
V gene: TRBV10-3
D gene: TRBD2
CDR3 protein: CAISERRLAPSTDTQYF
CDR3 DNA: TGTGCCATCAGTGAGCGCCGACTAGCGCCTAGCACAGATACGCAGTATTTT

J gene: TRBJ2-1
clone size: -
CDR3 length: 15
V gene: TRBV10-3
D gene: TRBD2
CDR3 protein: CVTTTSGGLYNEQFF
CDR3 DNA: TGTGTCACCACGACTAGCGGGGGTCTCTACAATGAGCAGTTCTTC

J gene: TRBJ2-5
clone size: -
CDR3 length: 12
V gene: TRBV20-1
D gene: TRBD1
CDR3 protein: CGTPGQGYEQYF
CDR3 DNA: TGCGGGACTCCGGGACAGGGTTATGAGCAGTACTTC

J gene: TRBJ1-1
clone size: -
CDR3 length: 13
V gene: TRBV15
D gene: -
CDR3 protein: CATEDNLNTEAFF
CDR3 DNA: TGTGCCACCGAAGACAACTTGAACACTGAAGCTTTCTTT

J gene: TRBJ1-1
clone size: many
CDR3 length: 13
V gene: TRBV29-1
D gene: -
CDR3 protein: CSVDGQMNTEAFF
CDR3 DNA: TGCAGCGTTGATGGGCAGATGAACACTGAAGCTTTCTTT

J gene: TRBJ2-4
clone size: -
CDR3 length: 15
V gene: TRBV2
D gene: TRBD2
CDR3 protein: CASSELAGLLGEQYF
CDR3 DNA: TGTGCCAGCAGTGAACTAGCGGGACTCCTAGGGGAGCAGTACTTC

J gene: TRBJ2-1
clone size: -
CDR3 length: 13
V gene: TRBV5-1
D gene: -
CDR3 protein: CASSLLPYKEQFF
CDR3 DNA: TGCGCCAGCAGCTTGCTCCCCTACAAGGAGCAGTTCTTC

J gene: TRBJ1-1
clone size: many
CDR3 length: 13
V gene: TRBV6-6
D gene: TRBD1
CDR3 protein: CASGTGIFAEAFF
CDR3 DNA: TGTGCCAGCGGGACAGGGATTTTCGCTGAAGCTTTCTTT

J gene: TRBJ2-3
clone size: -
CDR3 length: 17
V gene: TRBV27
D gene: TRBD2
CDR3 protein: CASSLSGLAGTTDTQYF
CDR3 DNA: TGTGCCAGCAGTTTATCAGGGCTAGCGGGTACCACAGATACGCAGTATTTT

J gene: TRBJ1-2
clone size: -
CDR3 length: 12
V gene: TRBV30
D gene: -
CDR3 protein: CAWTGGRNGYTF
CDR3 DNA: TGTGCCTGGACAGGTGGGCGAAATGGCTACACCTTC

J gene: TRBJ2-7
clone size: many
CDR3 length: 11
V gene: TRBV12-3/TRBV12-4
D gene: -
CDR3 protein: CASTLATEQYF
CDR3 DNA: TGTGCCAGCACCCTGGCCACCGAGCAGTACTTC

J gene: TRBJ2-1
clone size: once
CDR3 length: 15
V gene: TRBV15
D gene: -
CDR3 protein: CATSNQGQAYNEQFF
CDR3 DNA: TGTGCCACCAGCAACCAGGGACAAGCATACAATGAGCAGTTCTTC

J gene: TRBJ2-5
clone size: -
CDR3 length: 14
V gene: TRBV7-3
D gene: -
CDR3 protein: CASSLSSRRETQYF
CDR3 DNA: TGTGCCAGCAGCTTAAGCTCTAGGAGAGAGACCCAGTACTTC

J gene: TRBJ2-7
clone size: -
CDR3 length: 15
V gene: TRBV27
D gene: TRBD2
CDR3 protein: CASSPREGRAYEQYF
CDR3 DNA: TGTGCCAGCAGTCCCCGGGAGGGGCGGGCCTACGAGCAGTACTTC

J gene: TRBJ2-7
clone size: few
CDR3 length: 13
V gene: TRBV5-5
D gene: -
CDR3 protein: CASSLWVSNEQYF
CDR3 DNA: TGTGCCAGCAGCTTGTGGGTTTCAAACGAGCAGTACTTC

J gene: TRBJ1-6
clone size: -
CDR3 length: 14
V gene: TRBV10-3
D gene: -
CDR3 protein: CAISELREGSPLHF
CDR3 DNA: TGTGCCATCAGTGAATTGAGGGAAGGTTCACCCCTCCACTTT

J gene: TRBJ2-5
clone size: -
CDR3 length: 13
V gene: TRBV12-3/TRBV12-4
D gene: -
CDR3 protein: CASRARSQETQYF
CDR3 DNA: TGTGCCAGCAGGGCCCGATCCCAAGAGACCCAGTACTTC

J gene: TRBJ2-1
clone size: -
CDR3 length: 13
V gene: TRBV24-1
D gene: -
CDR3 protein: CATSDRAYNEQFF
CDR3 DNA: TGTGCCACCAGTGACAGGGCCTACAATGAGCAGTTCTTC

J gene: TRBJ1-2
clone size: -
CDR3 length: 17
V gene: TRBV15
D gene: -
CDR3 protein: CATSRDGMQGRNYGYTF
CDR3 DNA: TGTGCCACCAGCAGAGATGGGATGCAGGGACGGAACTATGGCTACACCTTC

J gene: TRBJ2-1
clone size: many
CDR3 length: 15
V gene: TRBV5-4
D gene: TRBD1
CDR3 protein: CASSPGTAFRDEQFF
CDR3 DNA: TGTGCCAGCAGCCCCGGGACAGCCTTTAGAGATGAGCAGTTCTTC

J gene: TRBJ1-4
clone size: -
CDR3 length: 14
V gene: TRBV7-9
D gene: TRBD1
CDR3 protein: CASRKEGASEKLFF
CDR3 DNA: TGTGCTAGCAGGAAAGAGGGGGCAAGTGAAAAACTGTTTTTT

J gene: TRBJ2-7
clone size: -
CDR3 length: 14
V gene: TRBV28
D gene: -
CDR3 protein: CASSNAGTLYEQYF
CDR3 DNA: TGTGCCAGCAGTAACGCCGGGACACTATACGAGCAGTACTTC

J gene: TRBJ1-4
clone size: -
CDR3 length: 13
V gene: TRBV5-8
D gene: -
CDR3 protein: CASSQDRNEKLFF
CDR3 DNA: TGTGCCAGCAGCCAGGACAGAAATGAAAAACTGTTTTTT

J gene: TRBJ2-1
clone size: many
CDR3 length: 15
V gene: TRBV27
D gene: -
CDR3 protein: CASSFQTDSYNEQFF
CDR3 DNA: TGTGCCAGCAGTTTTCAGACAGATTCCTACAATGAGCAGTTCTTC

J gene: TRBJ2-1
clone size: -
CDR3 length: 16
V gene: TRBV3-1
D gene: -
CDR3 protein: CASSQLSSYSYNEQFF
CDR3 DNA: TGTGCCAGCAGCCAATTGTCGTCCTACTCCTACAATGAGCAGTTCTTC

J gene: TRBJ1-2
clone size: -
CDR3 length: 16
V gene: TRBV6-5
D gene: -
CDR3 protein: CAGTARRVGPNYGYTF
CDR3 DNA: TGTGCCGGCACCGCCCGGAGGGTGGGTCCTAACTATGGCTACACCTTC

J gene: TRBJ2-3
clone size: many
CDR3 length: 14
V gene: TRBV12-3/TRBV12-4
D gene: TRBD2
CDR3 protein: CASSLTSGAYSQYF
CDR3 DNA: TGTGCCAGCAGTCTGACTAGCGGTGCATACTCGCAGTATTTT

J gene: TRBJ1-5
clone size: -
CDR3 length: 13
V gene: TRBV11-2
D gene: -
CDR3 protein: CASSLDRLQPQHF
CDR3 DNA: TGTGCCAGCAGCTTAGATCGCCTTCAGCCCCAGCATTTT

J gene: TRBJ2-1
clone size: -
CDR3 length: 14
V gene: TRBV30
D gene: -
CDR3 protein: CAWIARETYNEQFF
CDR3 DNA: TGTGCCTGGATTGCCAGGGAAACCTACAATGAGCAGTTCTTC

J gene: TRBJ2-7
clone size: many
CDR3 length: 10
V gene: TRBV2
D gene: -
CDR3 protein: CASGSREQYF
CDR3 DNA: TGTGCCAGCGGATCGAGGGAGCAGTACTTC

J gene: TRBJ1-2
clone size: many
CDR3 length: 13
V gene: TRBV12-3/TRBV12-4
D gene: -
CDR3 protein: CASSQQALYGYTF
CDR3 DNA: TGTGCCAGCAGTCAACAGGCCCTCTATGGCTACACCTTC

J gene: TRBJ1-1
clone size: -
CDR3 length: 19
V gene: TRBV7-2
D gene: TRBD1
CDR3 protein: CASSLRAWTGMFGGTEAFF
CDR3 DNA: TGTGCCAGCAGCCTAAGGGCTTGGACAGGGATGTTTGGTGGCACTGAAGCTTTCTTT

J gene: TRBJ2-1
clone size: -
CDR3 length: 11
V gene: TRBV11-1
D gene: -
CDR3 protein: CASSPDAEQFF
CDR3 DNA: TGTGCCAGCAGCCCCGACGCTGAGCAGTTCTTC

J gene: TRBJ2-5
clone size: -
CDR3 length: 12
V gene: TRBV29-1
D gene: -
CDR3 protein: CSVAGTGETQYF
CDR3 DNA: TGCAGCGTTGCCGGGACGGGAGAGACCCAGTACTTC

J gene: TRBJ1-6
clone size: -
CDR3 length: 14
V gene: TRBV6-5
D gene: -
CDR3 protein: CASRGGGNNSPLHF
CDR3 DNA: TGTGCCAGCAGGGGCGGCGGGAATAATTCACCCCTCCACTTT

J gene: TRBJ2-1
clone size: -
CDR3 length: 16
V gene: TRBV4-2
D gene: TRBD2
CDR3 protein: CASSRTLAGGQDEQFF
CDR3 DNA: TGTGCCAGCAGCCGCACACTAGCGGGGGGGCAGGATGAGCAGTTCTTC

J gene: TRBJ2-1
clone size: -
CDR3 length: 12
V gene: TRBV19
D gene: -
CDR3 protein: CAWSPPGNEQFF
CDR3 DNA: TGTGCCTGGAGCCCCCCCGGCAATGAGCAGTTCTTC

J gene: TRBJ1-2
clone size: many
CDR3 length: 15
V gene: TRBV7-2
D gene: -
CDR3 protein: CASSLGTGTNYGYTF
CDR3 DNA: TGTGCCAGCAGCTTAGGCACCGGGACAAACTATGGCTACACCTTC